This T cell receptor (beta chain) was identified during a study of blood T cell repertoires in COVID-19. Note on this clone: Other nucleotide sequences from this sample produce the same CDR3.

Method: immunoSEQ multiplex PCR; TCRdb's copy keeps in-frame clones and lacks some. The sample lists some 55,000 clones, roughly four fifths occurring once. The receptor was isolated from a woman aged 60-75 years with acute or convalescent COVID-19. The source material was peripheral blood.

The CDR3 region has the DNA TGCGCCAGCAGCTTGGTAATGAACACTGAAGCTTTCTTT. Translated, it gives CASSLVMNTEAFF. This chain connects TRBV5-1 to TRBJ1-1; no definite D call. CDR1 is SGHRS and CDR2 is YFSETQ in the germline V gene. The CDR3 sequence is 13 residues long. The V end was cut by 0 bases, the J end by 0 bases, with 3 bases between.